This is a list of T cell receptor beta chains from one sample in a study of blood T cell repertoires in COVID-19. Sequencing was performed with immunoSEQ multiplex PCR; in TCRdb, only in-frame clones are kept and a portion is missing. The data contain under 150,000 clones, around four fifths of them singletons. The sample was peripheral blood. The receptors stem from a human donor in a cohort sampled during active COVID-19. The CDR3 runs from the conserved cysteine through the conserved F or W. Fields, in order: clone size, D gene, V gene, J gene, CDR3 protein, CDR3 DNA. The D gene is left open where the match is weak. Part of the rows lack a size; the others show once, few, many or a class for expanded clones.

size: .
D: TRBD2
V: TRBV7-3
J: TRBJ2-2
CDR3: CASSSSGGAFTGELFF
DNA: TGTGCCAGCAGCTCTAGCGGGGGGGCCTTCACCGGGGAGCTGTTTTTT

size: .
D: TRBD2
V: TRBV7-3
J: TRBJ2-2
CDR3: CASSLMVLKREVTGELFF
DNA: TGTGCCAGCAGCTTAATGGTATTAAAGCGGGAGGTCACCGGGGAGCTGTTTTTT

size: few
D: .
V: TRBV6-2/TRBV6-3
J: TRBJ2-7
CDR3: CASSYGGESGEQYF
DNA: TGTGCCAGCAGTTACGGAGGGGAGTCTGGCGAGCAGTACTTC

size: .
D: .
V: TRBV5-1
J: TRBJ2-2
CDR3: CASSRTGTGELFF
DNA: TGCGCCAGCAGCAGAACAGGGACCGGGGAGCTGTTTTTT

size: .
D: .
V: TRBV28
J: TRBJ2-1
CDR3: CASSSLQRVDNEQFF
DNA: TGTGCCAGCAGTTCTCTCCAGCGGGTTGACAATGAGCAGTTCTTC

size: .
D: .
V: TRBV18
J: TRBJ2-7
CDR3: CASSPEGEQYF
DNA: TGTGCCAGCTCACCCGAGGGCGAGCAGTACTTC

size: once
D: TRBD1
V: TRBV28
J: TRBJ1-2
CDR3: CASSTGTNYGYTF
DNA: TGTGCCAGCTCGACAGGGACTAACTATGGCTACACCTTC

size: .
D: TRBD1
V: TRBV27
J: TRBJ1-1
CDR3: CASSLWIGQGATEAFF
DNA: TGTGCCAGCAGTTTATGGATTGGGCAGGGGGCAACTGAAGCTTTCTTT

size: .
D: .
V: TRBV19
J: TRBJ1-1
CDR3: CASSIGGGLGTEAFF
DNA: TGTGCCAGTAGTATAGGGGGAGGGCTTGGCACTGAAGCTTTCTTT

size: .
D: .
V: TRBV7-2
J: TRBJ1-2
CDR3: CASTTRGGFGYTF
DNA: TGTGCCAGCACTACAAGAGGAGGGTTTGGCTACACCTTC

size: .
D: TRBD1
V: TRBV28
J: TRBJ1-2
CDR3: CAGGTGGYGYTF
DNA: TGTGCCGGTGGGACAGGGGGCTATGGCTACACCTTC

size: .
D: TRBD2
V: TRBV5-4
J: TRBJ2-7
CDR3: CASSSGLAGVYEQYF
DNA: TGTGCCAGCAGCTCAGGACTAGCGGGAGTGTACGAGCAGTACTTC

size: .
D: .
V: TRBV7-2
J: TRBJ1-3
CDR3: CASSGEGGNTIYF
DNA: TGTGCCAGCAGTGGGGAGGGGGGAAACACCATATATTTT

size: .
D: TRBD1
V: TRBV2
J: TRBJ2-6
CDR3: CASSTDRAGANVLTF
DNA: TGTGCCAGCAGTACCGACAGGGCTGGGGCCAACGTCCTGACTTTC

size: .
D: TRBD1
V: TRBV28
J: TRBJ2-2
CDR3: CASSSLGQGKPGELFF
DNA: TGTGCCAGCAGTTCCCTGGGACAGGGGAAACCCGGGGAGCTGTTTTTT

size: .
D: TRBD1
V: TRBV2
J: TRBJ1-6
CDR3: CASSRDRGAGSPLHF
DNA: TGTGCCAGCAGTCGGGACAGGGGGGCGGGTTCACCCCTCCACTTT

size: .
D: .
V: TRBV5-1
J: TRBJ1-2
CDR3: CASSPLVREGYTF
DNA: TGCGCCAGCAGCCCCCTCGTGAGGGAAGGCTACACCTTC

size: .
D: TRBD1
V: TRBV23-1
J: TRBJ1-2
CDR3: CASSQSNRRDRNYGYTF
DNA: TGCGCCAGCAGTCAATCCAACCGCCGGGACAGAAACTATGGCTACACCTTC

size: once
D: .
V: TRBV7-9
J: TRBJ2-5
CDR3: CASSLGRLTGTLKETQYF
DNA: TGTGCCAGCAGCTTAGGGCGGCTGACCGGGACATTAAAAGAGACCCAGTACTTC

size: .
D: .
V: TRBV7-3
J: TRBJ1-1
CDR3: CASSLRSVGNTEAFF
DNA: TGTGCCAGCAGCTTAAGATCGGTTGGGAACACTGAAGCTTTCTTT

size: .
D: TRBD1
V: TRBV2
J: TRBJ1-1
CDR3: CASRDRDRGNTEAFF
DNA: TGTGCCAGCAGAGACCGGGACAGGGGGAACACTGAAGCTTTCTTT

size: .
D: .
V: TRBV2
J: TRBJ1-1
CDR3: CASRARTAWVEAFF
DNA: TGTGCCAGCAGGGCCCGGACAGCCTGGGTTGAAGCTTTCTTT

size: .
D: .
V: TRBV7-2
J: TRBJ2-7
CDR3: CASSLAAGQLVYEQYF
DNA: TGTGCCAGCAGCTTAGCCGCGGGACAGCTAGTTTACGAGCAGTACTTC

size: once
D: .
V: TRBV7-8
J: TRBJ2-3
CDR3: CASSFEGVSTDTQYF
DNA: TGTGCCAGCAGCTTCGAGGGGGTGAGCACAGATACGCAGTATTTT

size: .
D: TRBD2
V: TRBV9
J: TRBJ2-3
CDR3: CASSVGTSVSDTQYF
DNA: TGTGCCAGCAGCGTGGGGACTAGTGTATCAGATACGCAGTATTTT

size: once
D: .
V: TRBV5-6
J: TRBJ2-5
CDR3: CASSLGTMVETQYF
DNA: TGTGCCAGCAGCTTGGGTACTATGGTGGAGACCCAGTACTTC

size: .
D: TRBD1
V: TRBV7-9
J: TRBJ1-1
CDR3: CASNPGTENTEAFF
DNA: TGTGCCAGCAACCCCGGGACAGAGAACACTGAAGCTTTCTTT

size: .
D: TRBD2
V: TRBV7-2
J: TRBJ2-7
CDR3: CASTSSSGRRNEQYF
DNA: TGTGCCAGCACCTCCTCTAGCGGGAGACGGAACGAGCAGTACTTC

size: .
D: .
V: TRBV6-2/TRBV6-3
J: TRBJ1-2
CDR3: CASSGQLIRGNYGYTF
DNA: TGTGCCAGCAGTGGACAATTGATCAGGGGCAACTATGGCTACACCTTC

size: .
D: .
V: TRBV28
J: TRBJ1-4
CDR3: CASSSTQDGGEKLFF
DNA: TGTGCCAGCAGTTCTACACAGGACGGCGGTGAAAAACTGTTTTTT

size: .
D: .
V: TRBV28
J: TRBJ2-3
CDR3: CASSLAGSKSTDTQYF
DNA: TGTGCCAGCAGTTTAGCGGGGTCTAAAAGCACAGATACGCAGTATTTT

size: .
D: TRBD1
V: TRBV28
J: TRBJ1-2
CDR3: CASSLGTGHNYGYTF
DNA: TGTGCCAGCAGTTTGGGGACAGGACATAACTATGGCTACACCTTC

size: .
D: .
V: TRBV11-2
J: TRBJ1-4
CDR3: CASSPGLNNEKLFF
DNA: TGTGCCAGCAGCCCGGGTCTCAATAATGAAAAACTGTTTTTT

size: .
D: TRBD1
V: TRBV28
J: TRBJ1-2
CDR3: CASSFMDRVDYGYTF
DNA: TGTGCCAGCAGTTTCATGGACAGGGTGGACTATGGCTACACCTTC

size: .
D: TRBD1
V: TRBV5-4
J: TRBJ2-5
CDR3: CASSLESQGVKTQYF
DNA: TGTGCCAGCAGCTTGGAGAGTCAGGGGGTGAAGACCCAGTACTTC

size: .
D: .
V: TRBV7-9
J: TRBJ2-1
CDR3: CASSLSLADTYNEQFF
DNA: TGTGCCAGCAGCTTGAGTTTAGCGGATACTTACAATGAGCAGTTCTTC

size: .
D: TRBD1
V: TRBV7-2
J: TRBJ2-7
CDR3: CASSPRQGTRYEQYF
DNA: TGTGCCAGCAGCCCTCGACAGGGTACCCGCTACGAGCAGTACTTC

size: once
D: .
V: TRBV19
J: TRBJ2-5
CDR3: CATRQETQYF
DNA: TGTGCCACTCGCCAAGAGACCCAGTACTTC

size: .
D: .
V: TRBV20-1
J: TRBJ2-7
CDR3: CSASLPTGSYEQYF
DNA: TGCAGTGCTAGTCTCCCGACAGGATCCTACGAGCAGTACTTC

size: .
D: .
V: TRBV6-2/TRBV6-3
J: TRBJ1-5
CDR3: CASSRAGSFGNQPQHF
DNA: TGTGCCAGCAGTCGAGCCGGTTCTTTTGGCAATCAGCCCCAGCATTTT

size: .
D: TRBD2
V: TRBV11-3
J: TRBJ2-2
CDR3: CASSYLSGGDTGELFF
DNA: TGTGCCAGCAGCTATCTTAGCGGGGGGGACACCGGGGAGCTGTTTTTT

size: .
D: TRBD1
V: TRBV2
J: TRBJ2-3
CDR3: CASSLDRVADTQYF
DNA: TGTGCCAGCAGCCTCGACAGGGTAGCAGATACGCAGTATTTT

size: once
D: TRBD2
V: TRBV29-1
J: TRBJ2-5
CDR3: CSVALGGGRGETQYF
DNA: TGCAGCGTCGCCTTGGGCGGGGGTAGAGGAGAGACCCAGTACTTC